The TCR beta chain under discussion was sequenced for a study of B cell selection in AIRE deficiency. Study conclusions and caveats: With only TCRbeta sequenced, less than 45% of shared healthy Treg sequences overlapped Tconv.

Germline CDR1 reads MDHEN; CDR2 reads SYDVKM. The CDR3 extends over 15 amino acids. The V end was cut by 2 bases, the J end by 3 bases, with 12 bases between. Sorting defined conventional CD4 T cells as CD4+CD127+. Comment on this clone: Its target is unknown.

Method: immunoSEQ multiplex PCR; TCRdb's copy keeps in-frame clones and lacks some. The sample records under 30,000 clones, roughly 97% being singletons. This chain connects TRBV28 to TRBJ2-3, with a weak D call TRBD1 (5 bases). This receptor was identified in a human donor with AIRE deficiency. The sample consisted of conventional CD4+ T cells sorted from PBMCs. The CDR3 coding sequence is TGTGCCAGCAGTTTACAGGGAAAGGGGACAGATACGCAGTATTTT. It codes for CASSLQGKGTDTQYF.